The next 30 T cell receptor beta chains were all read from a single sample in a study of T cells after yellow fever vaccination. TCRdb redid the calling of the 5' RACE reads with MiXCR, one entry per CDR3 protein. The sample yields hundreds of thousands of distinct CDR3 sequences, more than 9% seen once. Sequences were derived from PBMCs, sampled on the day of the yellow fever booster vaccination. Receptors originate from a man between 25 and 39 years old who received the YFV17D yellow fever vaccine.

The chain employs TRBV20-1 and TRBJ1-5, with a weak D call TRBD1 (5 bases). In germline, CDR1 is DFQATT, CDR2 SNEGSKA (reference sequence). The CDR3 has 15 residues. Trimming cost V 1 base and J 4 bases, with 14 bases left between them. CDR3 region: CSARVGEGANQPQHF. The CDR3 bases are TGCAGTGCTAGAGTGGGCGAAGGGGCTAATCAGCCCCAGCATTTT.

The chain has TRBV3-1 and TRBJ2-1; 9 nucleotides agree with TRBD2. The CDR3 is 16 amino acids. The germline V gene has CDR1 LGHDT and CDR2 YNNKEL (reference sequence). V dropped 1 base and J dropped 6; count of bases not matched to a gene: 7. The DNA of the CDR3 is TGTGCCAGCAGCCAAGGACTTGCAGCGGGAGGCAATGAGCAGTTCTTC. This encodes CASSQGLAAGGNEQFF.

This clonotype has only a few counts. This chain connects TRBV15 to TRBJ2-2, with 7 bases matching TRBD2. The junction had 8 bases not matched to a gene; V was cut back by 1 base and J by 3 bases. CDR1 and CDR2 from the germline V gene are LNHNV and YYDKDF (reference sequence). The CDR3 runs 17 residues. The CDR3 DNA follows: TGTGCCACCAGCAGAGGAAGAGGTGGGAGGGACACCGGGGAGCTGTTTTTT. This gives the protein CATSRGRGGRDTGELFF.

This clonotype was observed a few times. This chain uses TRBV9 with TRBJ2-2; D remains unclear. This CDR3 spans 15 amino acids. V was trimmed by 4 bases and J by 0 bases, leaving 10 bases between them. Germline V gives CDR1 SGDLS, CDR2 YYNGEE. In DNA, the CDR3 is TGTGCCAGCAGCCTAAAAACAACGAACACCGGGGAGCTGTTTTTT. Translated, it gives CASSLKTTNTGELFF.

The V gene is TRBV5-6, the J gene TRBJ2-2; 14 bases agree with TRBD2. J gave up 3 bases and V 0 bases, and 4 bases lay outside the gene matches. The length of the CDR3 is 18 residues. Germline V gives CDR1 SGHDT, CDR2 YYEEEE. The CDR3 here is CASSLATSGRADTGELFF. In nucleotides, the CDR3 is TGTGCCAGCAGCTTGGCGACTAGCGGGAGGGCCGACACCGGGGAGCTGTTTTTT.

The chain uses TRBV5-6 and TRBJ2-3; maybe TRBD2 (6 bases). The ends were cut back, 2 bases at V and 2 bases at J, with 9 bases in the middle. The germline CDR1 and CDR2 sequences are SGHDT and YYEEEE. The CDR3 is 14 residues long. CDR3 coding DNA: TGTGCCAGCAGCTTTTCGGGGGTCACAGATACGCAGTATTTT. It encodes CASSFSGVTDTQYF.

Only a few counts were recorded for this clonotype. The rearrangement joins TRBV20-1 to TRBJ2-7; D tentatively fits TRBD1 or TRBD2 (6 bases each). CDR3 size: 12 residues. CDR1 and CDR2 from the germline V gene are DFQATT and SNEGSKA (reference sequence). With 7 bases removed from V and 5 bases from J, the gap between germline ends came to 15 bases. The DNA of the CDR3 is TGCAGTGTCCAGTGGGGGGCCCACGAGCAGTACTTC. This sequence encodes CSVQWGAHEQYF.

The chain couples TRBV10-3 to TRBJ1-2; the match to TRBD1 covers 7 bases. From germline, CDR1 is ENHRY and CDR2 SYGVKD. V lost 1 base, J lost 5 bases, and 1 base stayed unmatched. The length of the CDR3 is 13 residues. The CDR3 DNA is TGTGCCATCAGTGAGTGGACAGGATATGGCTACACCTTC. Translation: CAISEWTGYGYTF.

The chain recombines TRBV6-2 or TRBV6-3 with TRBJ2-5, with D perhaps being TRBD1 or TRBD2 (6 bases each). The germline gives CDR1 MNHEY, CDR2 SVGEGT. V dropped 6 bases and J dropped 5 bases, with 16 bases sitting between them. The CDR3 spans 14 residues. The DNA for the CDR3 is TGTGCCAGCAGGGGGGGCACAGGGTTTGAGACCCAGTACTTC. Its translation is CASRGGTGFETQYF.

The rearrangement uses TRBV9 and TRBJ1-5, with D possibly matching TRBD1 (6 bases). The CDR3 is 14 amino acids. Germline CDR1 SGDLS, CDR2 YYNGEE. With 7 bases removed from V and 0 bases from J, the gap between germline ends came to 11 bases. CDR3 in DNA: TGTGCCAGCGGGGACAACTATAGCAATCAGCCCCAGCATTTT. As protein: CASGDNYSNQPQHF.

The J gene is TRBJ2-1, the V gene TRBV5-5; 11 bases are a match to TRBD2. V shed 2 bases, J shed 9 bases, and the junction held 10 bases outside the gene matches. Germline assignment: CDR1 SGHKS and CDR2 YYEKEE (reference sequence). The CDR3 extends over 16 amino acids. The CDR3 nucleotides read TGTGCCAGCAGCTTAAGAATAGCGGGAGGGCCCGGTGAGCAGTTCTTC. This sequence encodes CASSLRIAGGPGEQFF. The full variable domain, rest sourced from reference TRBV5-5 and TRBJ2-1, is DAGVTQSPTHLIKTRGQQVTLRCSPISGHKSVSWYQQVLGQGPQFIFQYYEKEERGRGNFPDRFSARQFPNYSSELNVNALLLGDSALYLCASSLRIAGGPGEQFFGPGTRLTVL.

The table lists this clonotype with a few counts. This rearrangement joins TRBV5-1 to TRBJ2-1; no clear D gene. The CDR3 is made up of 19 amino acids. Per germline, CDR1 SGHRS and CDR2 YFSETQ. Trimming cost V 0 bases and J 0 bases, with 19 bases left between them. The DNA for the CDR3 is TGCGCCAGCAGCTTGGATATTTCGGTTCTCGTCAGCTCCTACAATGAGCAGTTCTTC. Translated, it gives CASSLDISVLVSSYNEQFF.

The rearrangement links TRBV7-2 to TRBJ2-5; D is perhaps TRBD2 (6 bases). Deletions cut 5 bases from V and 5 bases from J, with 21 bases between. In germline, CDR1 is SGHTA, CDR2 FQGNSA. The CDR3 totals 16 residues. The CDR3 nucleotides read TGTGCCAGCAGCAGTATGTCGGGCGGGATTGTTGAGACCCAGTACTTC. Amino acids: CASSSMSGGIVETQYF.

This clonotype occurred a few times. This chain links TRBV29-1 with TRBJ2-1; D remains unclear. The V gene's germline CDR1 is SQVTM and CDR2 ANQGSEA. This CDR3 spans 11 amino acids. Trimming cost V 3 bases and J 5 bases, with 5 bases left between them. This CDR3 is CSVDPHNEQFF. The CDR3 nucleotides read TGCAGCGTTGATCCTCACAATGAGCAGTTCTTC.

This clonotype was counted many times. The chain recombines TRBV7-2 with TRBJ2-7, with D uncertain. The CDR3 has 16 residues. The ends were cut back, 3 bases at V and 9 bases at J, with 24 bases in the middle. The germline gives CDR1 SGHTA, CDR2 FQGNSA. Here the CDR3 reads CASSLQTPVQPQRQYF. Written as DNA, the CDR3 is TGTGCCAGCAGCTTGCAAACCCCCGTCCAGCCCCAACGGCAGTACTTC.

This clonotype was recorded a few times. The genes are TRBV12-3 or TRBV12-4 and TRBJ2-1, with D possibly TRBD2 on 6 matching bases. The CDR3 totals 15 residues. V lost 2 bases and J 6 bases, leaving 14 bases between the germline ends. CDR3 in amino acids: CASSLSGDGSNEQFF. The CDR3 DNA is TGTGCCAGCAGTTTATCGGGGGATGGGTCCAATGAGCAGTTCTTC.

The rearrangement uses TRBV20-1 and TRBJ2-4; 9 bases are shared with TRBD1. Unmatched junction bases numbered 2, after V lost 4 bases and J lost 1 base. CDR3 length: 14 amino acids. Germline V gene lookup returns CDR1 DFQATT and CDR2 SNEGSKA (reference sequence). DNA of the CDR3: TGCAGTGCTAACGGACAGGGGGCCAAAAACATTCAGTACTTC. This sequence encodes CSANGQGAKNIQYF.

This chain links TRBV27 with TRBJ2-2, with D tentatively TRBD2 (5 bases). Trimming took 2 bases from V and 6 from J, leaving 10 bases between them. In germline, CDR1 is MNHEY, CDR2 SMNVEV (reference sequence). The CDR3 is made up of 14 amino acids. CDR3 region: CASSLGLYAGELFF. In nucleotides, the CDR3 is TGTGCCAGCAGTTTAGGACTCTACGCCGGGGAGCTGTTTTTT.

To note about this clonotype: An end of the junction does not agree with germline; a read error may underlie this. This rearrangement joins TRBV20-1 to TRBJ1-4, with D maybe TRBD1 (5 bases). The CDR3 length is 12 residues. CDR1 is DFQATT and CDR2 is SNEGSKA in the germline V gene (reference sequence). CDR3 amino acids: CSATGGEEKLFF. The DNA for the CDR3 is TGCAGCGCTACCGGAGGGGAGGAAAAACTGTTTTTT.

A few counts support this clonotype. DNA for the CDR3: TGCGCCAGCAGCGAGAAAAATTCTAGCGGGAGAGGCACAGATACGCAGTATTTT. Translation: CASSEKNSSGRGTDTQYF. The V call is TRBV5-1, the J call TRBJ2-3, with 10 bases fitting TRBD2. Per the germline V gene, CDR1 is SGHRS and CDR2 is YFSETQ. The CDR3 contains 18 residues. V shed 4 bases and J 1 base; nucleotides not matched to a gene: 12.

The chain carries TRBV6-2 or TRBV6-3 and TRBJ2-1; D is ambiguous. Trimming left V 6 bases short and J 9 bases short, with 12 bases between. The germline V gene encodes CDR1 MNHEY and CDR2 SVGEGT. The CDR3 is 12 residues long. DNA for the CDR3: TGTGCCAGCAGCCCCTCGTTGGTTGAGCAGTTCTTC. It is translated as CASSPSLVEQFF.

The J gene is TRBJ1-2, the V gene TRBV3-1; D remains unclear. The CDR3 consists of 14 residues. Germline CDR1 reads LGHDT; CDR2 reads YNNKEL (reference sequence). Between the trimmed V and J ends, which lost 0 bases and 8 bases, there was a span of 13 bases. CDR3 sequence reads: CASSQDLRDLGYTF. CDR3 nucleotide sequence: TGTGCCAGCAGCCAAGATTTGAGGGATCTGGGCTACACCTTC. Full variable domain (rest looked up from reference TRBV3-1 and TRBJ1-2): DTAVSQTPKYLVTQMGNDKSIKCEQNLGHDTMYWYKQDSKKFLKIMFSYNNKELIINETVPNRFSPKSPDKAHLNLHINSLELGDSAVYFCASSQDLRDLGYTFGSGTRLTVV.

This clonotype was observed a few times. V is TRBV29-1 and J is TRBJ1-3; no clear D. Germline CDR1 and CDR2: SQVTM and ANQGSEA. V gave up 6 bases and J gave up 0 bases, with 12 bases separating them. This CDR3 contains 14 residues. The CDR3 loop reads CSVSLDFSGNTIYF. CDR3 in DNA: TGCAGCGTCTCACTGGACTTCTCTGGAAACACCATATATTTT.

This rearrangement joins TRBV19 to TRBJ1-5; D is uncertain. V was trimmed by 4 bases and J by 2 bases, leaving 12 bases between them. Germline loops: CDR1 LNHDA, CDR2 SQIVND (reference sequence). The CDR3 loop spans 15 amino acids. This CDR3 reads CASSTSSGGNQPQHF. The CDR3 DNA sequence: TGTGCCAGTAGTACCTCATCGGGCGGCAATCAGCCCCAGCATTTT.

This clonotype was picked up many times. V usage is TRBV6-5 and J usage is TRBJ2-7; TRBD1 aligns across 8 bases. The CDR3 has 14 amino acids. V lost 2 bases, J lost 0 bases, and 0 bases stayed unmatched. Germline-derived CDR1 and CDR2 are MNHEY and SVGAGI. DNA of the CDR3: TGTGCCAGCAGTTACGACAGGGGCTCCTACGAGCAGTACTTC. This sequence encodes CASSYDRGSYEQYF.

This clonotype was counted between two and nine times. The CDR3 is CASSWRGGYTF. In nucleotides, the CDR3 is TGTGCCAGCAGTTGGAGAGGTGGCTACACCTTC. The chain couples TRBV6-2 or TRBV6-3 to TRBJ1-2; D ambiguous. In germline, CDR1 is MNHEY, CDR2 SVGEGT. Deletions cut 4 bases from V and 7 bases from J, with 7 bases between. The CDR3 is made up of 11 amino acids.

The CDR3: CASSSRTSGRILGYEQYF. The DNA of the CDR3 is TGTGCCAGCAGTTCACGGACTAGCGGGAGAATCCTGGGCTACGAGCAGTACTTC. The rearrangement links TRBV6-2 or TRBV6-3 to TRBJ2-7; TRBD2 aligns across 13 bases. Trimming removed 4 bases from V and 3 bases from J; junction bases left unmatched: 12. CDR3 length equals 18 residues. Germline assignment: CDR1 MNHEY and CDR2 SVGEGT.

This clonotype has more than one count but fewer than ten. The rearrangement joins TRBV18 to TRBJ1-3, with no clear D. V lost 5 bases to trimming and J lost 0 bases, with 8 bases between them. The length of the CDR3 is 14 residues. Germline V gene lookup returns CDR1 KGHSH and CDR2 LQKENI. The CDR3 loop is CASSSWNSGNTIYF. For the CDR3, the DNA is TGTGCCAGCTCATCATGGAACTCTGGAAACACCATATATTTT.

The rearrangement uses TRBV6-1 and TRBJ1-2; 9 nucleotides match TRBD1. This CDR3 has 13 residues. The ends lost 6 bases at V and 8 bases at J; junction bases unmatched: 7. The V gene's germline CDR1 is MNHNS and CDR2 SASEGT. The CDR3, as DNA: TGTGCCAGCAGCTCCCCGGACAGGGGCGGCTACACCTTC. As protein: CASSSPDRGGYTF.

This clonotype was detected only a few times. The chain combines TRBV20-1 with TRBJ1-5; the D gene is possibly TRBD1 (6 bases). CDR1 is DFQATT and CDR2 is SNEGSKA in the germline V gene (reference sequence). This CDR3 is 16 amino acids long. V lost 6 bases and J lost 0, with 18 bases in between. The CDR3 loop is CSAMDRATYSNQPQHF. DNA of the CDR3: TGCAGTGCCATGGACAGAGCTACCTATAGCAATCAGCCCCAGCATTTT.